This T cell receptor (beta chain) was captured by sequencing in a study of T cell clones after liver transplantation (dated by TCRdb to the late 2010s). About the study as a whole: Samples were obtained from ITN030ST, a randomized trial in which withdrawal of immunosuppression was attempted within 2 years of liver transplantation. After a pre-transplant mixed lymphocyte reaction, TCRbeta sequencing was used to pinpoint donor-reactive T cell clones, which were subsequently tracked in post-transplant blood. As an antigen-independent comparator for the donor-reactive sequences, third party-reactive TCRbeta sequences from pre-transplant MLRs were identified as well. Of the eight recipients, three were HCV-positive, while the remaining recipients had been transplanted for non-autoimmune, non-viral indications. The subjects received no induction therapy and were kept on standard immunosuppression until randomization at 12-24 months post-transplant. To count as tolerant, a recipient had to stay completely off immunosuppression for at least one year without liver enzymes climbing beyond twice the upper limit of normal. Blood samples were collected pre-transplant, pre-randomization before withdrawal, and post-randomization after either complete withdrawal or failed withdrawal. The study cohort included 8 liver transplant recipients, of whom 3 were classified as tolerant and 5 as non-tolerant. What the work shows at the level of the full study, not this receptor alone: After accounting for repertoire turnover, donor-reactive detection was significantly reduced in 7 of 8 subjects for CD4 and 8 of 8 for CD8. Conclusions were preliminary, limited by small, heterogeneous patient numbers and non-standardized post-transplant time points. Circulating donor-reactive CD4 TCRbeta sequences fell significantly post-transplant in most of the 8 subjects, irrespective of tolerance or HCV status. Donor-reactive sequences decreased more than third party-reactive sequences, which suggests partial antigen-specific deletion that was not related to withdrawal success. Low numbers of available donor cells limited the measurable donor-reactive repertoire in two subjects. Without allograft tissue specimens, donor-reactive T cells may have migrated into the graft rather than being deleted.

High-throughput TCRbeta CDR3 sequencing of frozen genomic DNA was performed by immunoSEQ, including PCR amplification, mapping, bias correction and internal controls. On the study's bioinformatics: Only productive rearrangements were retained, and each unique TCRbeta sequence was defined by its CDR3 nucleotide sequence together with its V and J gene. Donor-reactive sequences required at least 5-fold expansion in CFSE-low cells versus unstimulated pre-transplant cells and at least 0.01% frequency. Per-subject minimum frequency thresholds, based on the lowest-template unstimulated sample, ensured at least 90% detection power. Jensen-Shannon divergence between the top 1000 TCRbeta sequences after and before transplant was used to measure repertoire turnover. Two-sided Fisher's exact tests were used to test for changes in the detection of donor-reactive sequences. TCRdb re-hosts the immuneACCESS table, in-frame sequences only. Its copies lack some clones; in the studies checked, an unresolved V gene accounts for under half of them, and the cause for the rest is not known. That table supplies the V and J calls and clone size; D and trimming were determined from the DNA. The sample table shows tens of thousands of clones, and more than 70% are seen once. About a tenth of the sample is in the top ten clones.

Thawed unstimulated PBMCs were stained for CD3, CD4 and CD8 and FACS-sorted into CD3+CD4+ and CD3+CD8+ populations. Randomization to immunosuppression withdrawal applied to every one of the 8 studied subjects. The Qiagen DNeasy Blood and Tissue Kit was used to isolate genomic DNA. The germline V gene (reference sequence) specifies LNHDA as CDR1 and SQIVND as CDR2. From V the trimming removes 3 bases and from J it removes 4 bases, while the gene matches leave 1 base of the junction unaccounted for. The CDR3 goes from the cysteine to the phenylalanine over 14 residues. The entry retains the CDR3 DNA only, 42 bases that are in frame from base 1. Remarks on this clone: Its antigen target is currently unknown. The record has no base qualities; no much larger clone is one base away.

The material was CD4+ T cells from blood, obtained at the 22-month timepoint. This receptor chain uses TRBV19 and TRBJ1-4; 8 bases in the junction line up with TRBD1. The sequence derives from a human patient who received a liver transplant. It is possible that, after a transplant, some T cells come from the graft donor. This receptor carries the CDR3 CASSIGQGNEKLFF. The sequence in DNA is TGTGCCAGTAGTATTGGACAGGGTAATGAAAAACTGTTTTTT.